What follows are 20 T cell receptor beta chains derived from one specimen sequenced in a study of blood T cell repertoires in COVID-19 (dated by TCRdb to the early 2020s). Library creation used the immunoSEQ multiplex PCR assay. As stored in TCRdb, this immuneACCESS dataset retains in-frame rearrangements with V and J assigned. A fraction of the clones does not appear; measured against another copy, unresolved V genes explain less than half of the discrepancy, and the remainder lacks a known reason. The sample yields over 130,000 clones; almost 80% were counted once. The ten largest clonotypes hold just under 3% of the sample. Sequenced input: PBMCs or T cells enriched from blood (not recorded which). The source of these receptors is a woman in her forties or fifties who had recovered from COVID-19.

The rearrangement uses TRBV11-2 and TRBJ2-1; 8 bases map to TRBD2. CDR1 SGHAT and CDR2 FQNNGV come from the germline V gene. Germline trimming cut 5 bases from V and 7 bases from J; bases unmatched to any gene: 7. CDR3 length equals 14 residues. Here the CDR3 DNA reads TGTGCCAGCAGCCCCAGCGGGAGTGGAAATGAGCAGTTCTTC. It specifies CASSPSGSGNEQFF.

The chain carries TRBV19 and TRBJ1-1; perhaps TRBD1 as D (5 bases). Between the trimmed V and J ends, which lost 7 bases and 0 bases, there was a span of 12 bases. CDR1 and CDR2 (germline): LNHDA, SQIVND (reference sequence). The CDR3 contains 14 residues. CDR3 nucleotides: TGTGCCAGTATCGGGGGACGGATGAACACTGAAGCTTTCTTT. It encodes CASIGGRMNTEAFF.

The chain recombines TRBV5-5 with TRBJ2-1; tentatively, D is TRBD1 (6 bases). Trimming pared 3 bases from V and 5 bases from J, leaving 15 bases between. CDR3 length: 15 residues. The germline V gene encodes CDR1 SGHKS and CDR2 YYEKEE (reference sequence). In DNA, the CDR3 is TGTGCCAGCAGCTCCTGGGGTCGGACAGACAATGAGCAGTTCTTC. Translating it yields CASSSWGRTDNEQFF.

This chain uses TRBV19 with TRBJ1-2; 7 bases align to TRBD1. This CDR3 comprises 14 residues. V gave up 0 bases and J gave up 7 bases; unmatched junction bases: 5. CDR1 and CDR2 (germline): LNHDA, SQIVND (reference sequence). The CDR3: CASSIDPDRTGYTF. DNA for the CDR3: TGTGCCAGTAGTATAGACCCGGACAGGACTGGCTACACCTTC.

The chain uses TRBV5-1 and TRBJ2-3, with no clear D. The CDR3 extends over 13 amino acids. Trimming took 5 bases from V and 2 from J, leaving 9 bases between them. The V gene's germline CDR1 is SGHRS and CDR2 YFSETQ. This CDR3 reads CASREKLTDTQYF. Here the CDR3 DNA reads TGCGCCAGCAGAGAAAAGCTCACAGATACGCAGTATTTT.

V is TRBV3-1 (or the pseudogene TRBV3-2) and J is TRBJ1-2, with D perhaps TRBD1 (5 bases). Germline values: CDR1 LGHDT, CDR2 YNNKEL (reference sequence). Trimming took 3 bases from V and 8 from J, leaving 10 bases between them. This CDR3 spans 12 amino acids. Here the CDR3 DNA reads TGTGCCAGCAGCCAGGGGCTACTCGGCTACACCTTC. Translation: CASSQGLLGYTF.

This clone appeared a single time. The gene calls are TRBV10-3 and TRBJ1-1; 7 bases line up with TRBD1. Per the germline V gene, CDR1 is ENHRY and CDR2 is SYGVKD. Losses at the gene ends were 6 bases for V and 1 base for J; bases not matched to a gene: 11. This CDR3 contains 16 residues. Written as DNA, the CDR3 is TGTGCCATCAGAAACACTCACAGGGACAGGAACACTGAAGCTTTCTTT. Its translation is CAIRNTHRDRNTEAFF.

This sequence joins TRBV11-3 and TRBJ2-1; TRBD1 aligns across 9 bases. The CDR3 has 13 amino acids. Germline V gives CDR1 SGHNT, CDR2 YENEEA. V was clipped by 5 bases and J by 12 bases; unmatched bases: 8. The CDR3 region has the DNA TGTGCCAGCAGCAAACCGGGACAGGGTATGCAGTTCTTC. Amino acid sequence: CASSKPGQGMQFF. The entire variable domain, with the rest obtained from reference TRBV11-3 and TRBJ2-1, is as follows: EAGVVQSPRYKIIEKKQPVAFWCNPISGHNTLYWYLQNLGQGPELLIRYENEEAVDDSQLPKDRFSAERLKGVDSTLKIQPAELGDSAVYLCASSKPGQGMQFFGPGTRLTVL.

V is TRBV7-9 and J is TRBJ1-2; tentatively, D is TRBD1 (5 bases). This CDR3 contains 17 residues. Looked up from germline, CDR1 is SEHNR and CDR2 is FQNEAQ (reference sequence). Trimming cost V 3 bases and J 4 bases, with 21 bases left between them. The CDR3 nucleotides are TGTGCCAGCAGCTTGGGGGTTCGACCCCGGGAGGGCTATGGCTACACCTTC. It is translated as CASSLGVRPREGYGYTF. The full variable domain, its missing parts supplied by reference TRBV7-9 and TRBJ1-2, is DTGVSQNPRHKITKRGQNVTFRCDPISEHNRLYWYRQTLGQGPEFLTYFQNEAQLEKSRLLSDRFSAERPKGSFSTLEIQRTEQGDSAMYLCASSLGVRPREGYGYTFGSGTRLTVV.

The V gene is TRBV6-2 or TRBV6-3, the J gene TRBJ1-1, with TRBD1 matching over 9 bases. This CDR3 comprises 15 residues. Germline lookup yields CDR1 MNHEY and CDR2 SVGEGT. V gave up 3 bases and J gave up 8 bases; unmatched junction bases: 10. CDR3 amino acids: CASSYGGQGRREAFF. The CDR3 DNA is TGTGCCAGCAGTTATGGGGGACAGGGCCGAAGAGAAGCTTTCTTT.

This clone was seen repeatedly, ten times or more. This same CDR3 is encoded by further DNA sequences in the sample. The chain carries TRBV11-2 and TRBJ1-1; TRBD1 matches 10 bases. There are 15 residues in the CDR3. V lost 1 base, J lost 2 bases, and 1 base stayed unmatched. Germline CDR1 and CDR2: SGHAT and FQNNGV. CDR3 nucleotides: TGTGCCAGCAGCTTAGGACAGGGGGCCAACACTGAAGCTTTCTTT. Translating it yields CASSLGQGANTEAFF.

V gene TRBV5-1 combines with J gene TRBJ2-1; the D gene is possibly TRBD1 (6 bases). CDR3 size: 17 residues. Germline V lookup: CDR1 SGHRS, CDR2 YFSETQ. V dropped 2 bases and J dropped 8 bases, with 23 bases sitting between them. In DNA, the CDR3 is TGCGCCAGCAGCTTCACTAACCGGGACATCCATCCCGATGAGCAGTTCTTC. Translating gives CASSFTNRDIHPDEQFF.

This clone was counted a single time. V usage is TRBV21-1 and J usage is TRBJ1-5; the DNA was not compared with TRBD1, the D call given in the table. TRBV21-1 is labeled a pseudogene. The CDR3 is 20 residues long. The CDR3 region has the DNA TGTGCCAGCAGCAAAGAAGGGACAGGGGTTATGATCTATCGCAATCAGCCCCAGCATTTT. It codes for CASSKEGTGVMIYRNQPQHF.

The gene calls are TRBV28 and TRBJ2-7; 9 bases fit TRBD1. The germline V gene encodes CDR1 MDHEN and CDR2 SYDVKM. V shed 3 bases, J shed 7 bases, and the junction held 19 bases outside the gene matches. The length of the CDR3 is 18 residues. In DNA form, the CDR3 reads TGTGCCAGCAGTTTCACAGTTTCTCTTCCGGGACAGGGTGGAGAGCAGTACTTC. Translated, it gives CASSFTVSLPGQGGEQYF.

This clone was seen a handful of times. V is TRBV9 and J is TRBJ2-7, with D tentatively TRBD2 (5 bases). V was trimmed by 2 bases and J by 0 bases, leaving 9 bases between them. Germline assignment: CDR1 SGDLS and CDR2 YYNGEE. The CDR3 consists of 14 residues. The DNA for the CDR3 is TGTGCCAGCAGCGTGAGGGTAAGCTCCTACGAGCAGTACTTC. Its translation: CASSVRVSSYEQYF.

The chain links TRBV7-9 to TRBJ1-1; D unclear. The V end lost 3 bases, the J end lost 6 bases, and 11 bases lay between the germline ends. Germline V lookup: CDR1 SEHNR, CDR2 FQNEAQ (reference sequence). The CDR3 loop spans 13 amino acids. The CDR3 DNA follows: TGTGCCAGCAGCTTTGAGGGTGGGTCTGAAGCTTTCTTT. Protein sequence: CASSFEGGSEAFF.

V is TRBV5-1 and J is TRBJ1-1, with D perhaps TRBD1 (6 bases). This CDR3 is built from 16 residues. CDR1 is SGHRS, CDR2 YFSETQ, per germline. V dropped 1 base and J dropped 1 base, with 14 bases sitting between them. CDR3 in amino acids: CASSLLTGRGNTEAFF. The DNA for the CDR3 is TGCGCCAGCAGCTTGTTGACAGGCCGGGGGAACACTGAAGCTTTCTTT.

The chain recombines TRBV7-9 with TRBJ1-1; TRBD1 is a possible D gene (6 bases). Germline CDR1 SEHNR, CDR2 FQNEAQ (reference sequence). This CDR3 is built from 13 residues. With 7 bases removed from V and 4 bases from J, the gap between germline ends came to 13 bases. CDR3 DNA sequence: TGTGCCAGCATTGACAGGTTGGGCACTGAAGCTTTCTTT. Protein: CASIDRLGTEAFF.

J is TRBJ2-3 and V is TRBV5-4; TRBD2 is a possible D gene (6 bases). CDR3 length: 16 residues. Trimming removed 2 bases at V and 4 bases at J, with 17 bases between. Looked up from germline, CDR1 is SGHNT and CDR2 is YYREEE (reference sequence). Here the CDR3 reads CASSLQLAGSADTQYF. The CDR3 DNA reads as TGTGCCAGCAGCTTACAACTAGCCGGATCTGCAGATACGCAGTATTTT.

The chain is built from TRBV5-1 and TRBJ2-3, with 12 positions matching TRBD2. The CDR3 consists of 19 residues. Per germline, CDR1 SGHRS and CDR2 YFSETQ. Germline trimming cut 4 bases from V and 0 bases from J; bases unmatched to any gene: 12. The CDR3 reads CASSMQLAGGRRSTDTQYF. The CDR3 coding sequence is TGCGCCAGCAGCATGCAACTAGCGGGGGGCCGGCGTAGCACAGATACGCAGTATTTT.